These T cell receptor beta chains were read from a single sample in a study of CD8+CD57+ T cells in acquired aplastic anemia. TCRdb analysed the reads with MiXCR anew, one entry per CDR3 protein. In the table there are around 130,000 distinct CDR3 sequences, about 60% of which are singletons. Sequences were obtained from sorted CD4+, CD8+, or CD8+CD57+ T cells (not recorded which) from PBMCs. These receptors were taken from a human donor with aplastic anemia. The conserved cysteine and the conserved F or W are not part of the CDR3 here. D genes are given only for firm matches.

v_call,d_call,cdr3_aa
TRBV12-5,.,ASGLVAGPTYVSGYT
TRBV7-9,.,ASSLGAEEQY
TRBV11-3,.,ASSSRGLGEQY
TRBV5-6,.,ASSLVTAGHETQY
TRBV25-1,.,ASARLVNADNEQF
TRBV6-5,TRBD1,ASSYTDRVVNTEAF
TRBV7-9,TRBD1,ASSHRTGGAETQY
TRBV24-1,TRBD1,ATSPGQDPYEQY
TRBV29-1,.,SVDRSKHEQETQY
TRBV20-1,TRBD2,SARTSGAGELF
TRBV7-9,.,ASSLASGELF
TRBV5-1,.,ASSAGGGGGYEQY
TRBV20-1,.,SARDHAGNYYEQY
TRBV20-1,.,SVPGNSGANVLT
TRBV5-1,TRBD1,ASSWGQDYEQY
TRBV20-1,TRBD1,SARDRGRADTQY
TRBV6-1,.,ASSIRGGEPY
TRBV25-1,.,ASSESGETGELF
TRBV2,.,ASSEGTGNSGNTIY
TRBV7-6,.,ASLAGRDYEAF
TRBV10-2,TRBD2,ASSEMAASGGRTDTQY
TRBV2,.,ASSEAGALDGYT
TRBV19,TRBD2,ASRTSGNNEQF
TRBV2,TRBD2,ASSRTSGRDEQF
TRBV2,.,ASSEGLLTGELF
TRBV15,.,ATSRGSGRGTDTQY
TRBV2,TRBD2,ASSEARGTSTDTQY
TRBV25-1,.,ASSLSANSPLH
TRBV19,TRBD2,ASSIPRTSGTNEQY
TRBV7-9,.,ASSRVEGYT